These T cell receptor beta chains were read from a single sample in a study of blood T cell repertoires in COVID-19. Some clones are missing from TCRdb's copy, which holds only in-frame ones; the method was immunoSEQ multiplex PCR. Among about 190,000 clones, 70% to 85% were seen once, and the ten largest hold roughly an eighth. Source material: peripheral blood. The origin of the receptors is a woman aged 45 to 65 with acute or convalescent COVID-19. Each CDR3 is given with its conserved first and last residue. D genes are given only for firm matches. Some rows mark clone size as missing; the rest say once, few, many or name a class of expanded clone.

J: TRBJ1-1; size: NA; length: 17; V: TRBV5-4; D: NA; CDR3: CASRPIGWALSGTEAFF; DNA: TGTGCCAGCAGGCCGATTGGCTGGGCCCTATCTGGAACTGAAGCTTTCTTT
J: TRBJ1-1; size: NA; length: 15; V: TRBV6-1; D: NA; CDR3: CASSDGFGGVTEAFF; DNA: TGTGCCAGCAGTGATGGGTTTGGGGGGGTCACTGAAGCTTTCTTT
J: TRBJ1-5; size: NA; length: 13; V: TRBV6-6; D: NA; CDR3: CATLAQGNQPQHF; DNA: TGTGCCACTCTGGCCCAGGGCAATCAGCCCCAGCATTTT
J: TRBJ2-3; size: NA; length: 15; V: TRBV6-5; D: NA; CDR3: CASSYAGRQTDTQYF; DNA: TGTGCCAGCAGTTACGCAGGGAGGCAAACAGATACGCAGTATTTT
J: TRBJ2-2; size: NA; length: 13; V: TRBV6-6; D: NA; CDR3: CASSRGEGGELFF; DNA: TGTGCCAGCAGTCGCGGAGAAGGTGGGGAGCTGTTTTTT
J: TRBJ2-1; size: few; length: 15; V: TRBV5-6; D: NA; CDR3: CASTVGPGSYNEQFF; DNA: TGTGCCAGCACCGTAGGGCCAGGGTCCTACAATGAGCAGTTCTTC
J: TRBJ2-2; size: NA; length: 19; V: TRBV6-2/TRBV6-3; D: TRBD1; CDR3: CASSYLTGTGGRGTGELFF; DNA: TGTGCCAGCAGTTACTTAACCGGAACAGGGGGCCGGGGTACCGGGGAGCTGTTTTTT
J: TRBJ1-5; size: NA; length: 12; V: TRBV12-3/TRBV12-4; D: NA; CDR3: CASRMEDQPQHF; DNA: TGTGCCAGCAGGATGGAGGATCAGCCCCAGCATTTT
J: TRBJ2-1; size: once; length: 15; V: TRBV10-2; D: TRBD2; CDR3: CASRGLAGVNNEQFF; DNA: TGCGCCAGCAGGGGACTAGCGGGGGTTAACAATGAGCAGTTCTTC
J: TRBJ2-7; size: NA; length: 14; V: TRBV6-6; D: NA; CDR3: CASSYGGYREEQYF; DNA: TGTGCCAGCAGTTACGGGGGGTACCGCGAGGAGCAGTACTTC
J: TRBJ1-2; size: NA; length: 15; V: TRBV19; D: NA; CDR3: CASRPGARGNYGYTF; DNA: TGTGCCAGTAGACCCGGGGCGCGGGGTAACTATGGCTACACCTTC
J: TRBJ1-2; size: NA; length: 13; V: TRBV2; D: NA; CDR3: CASRRGGSYGYTF; DNA: TGTGCCAGCCGTCGGGGGGGTTCCTATGGCTACACCTTC
J: TRBJ2-5; size: NA; length: 15; V: TRBV5-6; D: NA; CDR3: CASSLTGLAGETQYF; DNA: TGTGCCAGCAGCTTGACAGGGTTAGCAGGAGAGACCCAGTACTTC
J: TRBJ2-4; size: NA; length: 16; V: TRBV7-4; D: NA; CDR3: CASSLARTGERGIQYF; DNA: TGTGCCAGCAGCTTAGCCCGGACGGGAGAGAGAGGCATTCAGTACTTC
J: TRBJ2-2; size: few; length: 17; V: TRBV5-1; D: TRBD1; CDR3: CASSVLPGQGNTGELFF; DNA: TGCGCCAGCAGCGTGCTTCCGGGACAGGGGAACACCGGGGAGCTGTTTTTT
J: TRBJ1-6; size: few; length: 15; V: TRBV3-1/TRBV3-2; D: NA; CDR3: CASSQKGGRGSPLHF; DNA: TGTGCCAGCAGCCAAAAGGGGGGGCGAGGGTCACCCCTCCACTTT
J: TRBJ2-1; size: NA; length: 16; V: TRBV9; D: NA; CDR3: CASSVDGETAYNEQFF; DNA: TGTGCCAGCAGCGTAGACGGGGAGACCGCCTACAATGAGCAGTTCTTC
J: TRBJ2-2; size: NA; length: 15; V: TRBV11-2; D: NA; CDR3: CASTKTNTNTGELFF; DNA: TGTGCCAGCACCAAAACTAATACGAACACCGGGGAGCTGTTTTTT
J: TRBJ1-6; size: NA; length: 15; V: TRBV2; D: NA; CDR3: CASSAPGSYNSPLHF; DNA: TGTGCCAGCAGTGCTCCAGGCTCCTATAATTCACCCCTCCACTTT
J: TRBJ1-3; size: NA; length: 18; V: TRBV5-8; D: NA; CDR3: CASSLTEGRTYSGNTIYF; DNA: TGTGCCAGCAGCTTGACGGAGGGGAGAACCTACTCTGGAAACACCATATATTTT
J: TRBJ1-4; size: NA; length: 15; V: TRBV27; D: TRBD1; CDR3: CASSYDRGDREKLFF; DNA: TGTGCCAGCAGCTACGACAGGGGGGATCGTGAAAAACTGTTTTTT
J: TRBJ2-3; size: NA; length: 16; V: TRBV5-1; D: TRBD1; CDR3: CASSQGGASSTDTQYF; DNA: TGCGCCAGCAGCCAAGGGGGCGCGTCTAGCACAGATACGCAGTATTTT
J: TRBJ2-3; size: NA; length: 16; V: TRBV2; D: TRBD2; CDR3: CASSDDSGIVADTQYF; DNA: TGTGCCAGCAGTGATGATAGCGGGATTGTTGCAGATACGCAGTATTTT
J: TRBJ1-1; size: NA; length: 14; V: TRBV28; D: NA; CDR3: CASSLLGSPREAFF; DNA: TGTGCCAGCAGTTTACTCGGTTCGCCAAGAGAAGCTTTCTTT
J: TRBJ2-7; size: NA; length: 14; V: TRBV6-5; D: TRBD1; CDR3: CASSRDRGNYEQYF; DNA: TGTGCCAGCAGCAGAGACAGGGGGAATTACGAGCAGTACTTC
J: TRBJ2-2; size: NA; length: 15; V: TRBV7-2; D: TRBD2; CDR3: CASSLGLAGTGELFF; DNA: TGTGCCAGCAGCTTGGGACTAGCGGGCACCGGGGAGCTGTTTTTT
J: TRBJ1-3; size: NA; length: 16; V: TRBV18; D: NA; CDR3: CASTTAGTSSGNTIYF; DNA: TGTGCCAGTACCACGGCGGGGACGAGCTCTGGAAACACCATATATTTT
J: TRBJ1-3; size: many; length: 15; V: TRBV28; D: TRBD1; CDR3: CASSLGTEFGNTIYF; DNA: TGTGCCAGCAGTTTAGGGACAGAGTTCGGAAACACCATATATTTT
J: TRBJ1-5; size: few; length: 15; V: TRBV5-6; D: TRBD1; CDR3: CASSYQQGGGQPQHF; DNA: TGTGCCAGCAGCTATCAACAGGGGGGAGGGCAGCCCCAGCATTTT
J: TRBJ1-6; size: NA; length: 17; V: TRBV28; D: TRBD1; CDR3: CASSPEGQGAFGSPLHF; DNA: TGTGCCAGCAGCCCCGAGGGACAGGGGGCATTTGGTTCACCCCTCCACTTT
J: TRBJ2-2; size: NA; length: 16; V: TRBV2; D: TRBD1; CDR3: CASSEWTGRNTGELFF; DNA: TGTGCCAGCAGTGAGTGGACAGGGAGGAACACCGGGGAGCTGTTTTTT
J: TRBJ2-7; size: NA; length: 14; V: TRBV10-3; D: TRBD1; CDR3: CAIGSTGASYEQYF; DNA: TGTGCCATCGGAAGCACAGGGGCCTCCTACGAGCAGTACTTC
J: TRBJ2-1; size: NA; length: 14; V: TRBV25-1; D: TRBD2; CDR3: CASSIAGALYEQFF; DNA: TGTGCCAGCAGCATAGCGGGGGCCTTGTATGAGCAGTTCTTC
J: TRBJ2-1; size: NA; length: 15; V: TRBV28; D: NA; CDR3: CASSLTSFSYNEQFF; DNA: TGTGCCAGCAGTCTTACTTCTTTCTCCTACAATGAGCAGTTCTTC
J: TRBJ2-1; size: once; length: 10; V: TRBV9; D: NA; CDR3: CATPDNEQFF; DNA: TGTGCCACGCCGGACAATGAGCAGTTCTTC
J: TRBJ2-3; size: NA; length: 14; V: TRBV9; D: NA; CDR3: CASSVSGTSDTQYF; DNA: TGTGCCAGCAGCGTAAGTGGCACGTCAGATACGCAGTATTTT
J: TRBJ2-7; size: few; length: 13; V: TRBV12-5; D: NA; CDR3: CASAEWTVYEQYF; DNA: TGTGCTAGTGCTGAGTGGACAGTCTACGAGCAGTACTTC
J: TRBJ1-3; size: NA; length: 14; V: TRBV11-2; D: TRBD1; CDR3: CASSDRVSGNTIYF; DNA: TGTGCCAGCAGCGACAGGGTCTCTGGAAACACCATATATTTT
J: TRBJ2-2; size: NA; length: 15; V: TRBV7-2; D: NA; CDR3: CASSKLGANTGELFF; DNA: TGTGCCAGCAGCAAGCTAGGCGCGAACACCGGGGAGCTGTTTTTT
J: TRBJ1-4; size: NA; length: 16; V: TRBV19; D: NA; CDR3: CASSLNRASSGEKLFF; DNA: TGTGCCAGTAGTCTCAACAGGGCCTCAAGTGGTGAAAAACTGTTTTTT
J: TRBJ2-2; size: NA; length: 16; V: TRBV7-2; D: TRBD2; CDR3: CASSRGLAGVTGELFF; DNA: TGTGCCAGCAGCCGGGGACTAGCGGGAGTCACCGGGGAGCTGTTTTTT
J: TRBJ2-7; size: NA; length: 12; V: TRBV20-1; D: TRBD1; CDR3: CSASGQGYEQYF; DNA: TGCAGTGCTAGTGGACAGGGGTACGAGCAGTACTTC
J: TRBJ2-1; size: few; length: 15; V: TRBV27; D: NA; CDR3: CASSLGGRLRNEQFF; DNA: TGTGCCAGCAGTTTAGGGGGCCGGCTTCGGAATGAGCAGTTCTTC
J: TRBJ2-7; size: NA; length: 14; V: TRBV11-2; D: NA; CDR3: CASSLGLFSYEQYF; DNA: TGTGCCAGCAGCTTAGGACTCTTTTCCTACGAGCAGTACTTC
J: TRBJ2-7; size: NA; length: 14; V: TRBV7-8; D: NA; CDR3: CASSKGLPAYEQYF; DNA: TGTGCCAGCAGCAAAGGACTCCCGGCCTACGAGCAGTACTTC
J: TRBJ2-1; size: NA; length: 14; V: TRBV23-1; D: TRBD2; CDR3: CATRLAGGPNEQFF; DNA: TGCGCCACCCGACTAGCGGGGGGGCCAAATGAGCAGTTCTTC
J: TRBJ2-6; size: NA; length: 16; V: TRBV27; D: NA; CDR3: CASSRTEHSGANVLTF; DNA: TGTGCCAGCAGCAGGACAGAGCACTCTGGGGCCAACGTCCTGACTTTC
J: TRBJ2-7; size: few; length: 17; V: TRBV5-6; D: NA; CDR3: CASSLGQNYRGSYEQYF; DNA: TGTGCCAGCAGCTTGGGGCAGAACTACCGGGGGTCCTACGAGCAGTACTTC
J: TRBJ1-1; size: NA; length: 14; V: TRBV27; D: NA; CDR3: CATFRRVRDTEAFF; DNA: TGTGCCACCTTCCGCAGGGTTAGGGACACTGAAGCTTTCTTT
J: TRBJ2-7; size: NA; length: 13; V: TRBV30; D: TRBD1; CDR3: CAWSADRAYEQYF; DNA: TGTGCCTGGAGTGCCGACAGGGCCTACGAGCAGTACTTC
J: TRBJ1-3; size: NA; length: 14; V: TRBV5-1; D: TRBD1; CDR3: CASSGGGNGNTIYF; DNA: TGCGCCAGCAGCGGAGGGGGCAATGGAAACACCATATATTTT
J: TRBJ2-1; size: NA; length: 12; V: TRBV7-2; D: NA; CDR3: CASSLRGNEQFF; DNA: TGTGCCAGCAGCTTACGGGGGAATGAGCAGTTCTTC
J: TRBJ2-3; size: many; length: 15; V: TRBV18; D: TRBD2; CDR3: CASSPWRGEADTQYF; DNA: TGTGCCAGCTCACCATGGCGGGGGGAGGCAGATACGCAGTATTTT
J: TRBJ1-2; size: NA; length: 14; V: TRBV12-5; D: NA; CDR3: CASGLPRGKNGYTF; DNA: TGTGCTAGTGGTTTGCCCCGAGGGAAGAATGGCTACACCTTC
J: TRBJ2-1; size: few; length: 17; V: TRBV27; D: TRBD2; CDR3: CASSLYVAGGAYNEQFF; DNA: TGTGCCAGCAGTTTATATGTGGCGGGAGGTGCCTACAATGAGCAGTTCTTC
J: TRBJ2-3; size: NA; length: 13; V: TRBV5-1; D: NA; CDR3: CASREGSTDTQYF; DNA: TGCGCCAGCAGAGAGGGCAGCACAGATACGCAGTATTTT
J: TRBJ1-1; size: NA; length: 14; V: TRBV7-2; D: NA; CDR3: CASSSFGGGTEAFF; DNA: TGTGCCAGCAGCTCTTTTGGGGGGGGGACTGAAGCTTTCTTT
J: TRBJ1-4; size: NA; length: 15; V: TRBV19; D: NA; CDR3: CASSPRQQVYEKLFF; DNA: TGTGCCAGTAGTCCGCGACAGCAAGTTTATGAAAAACTGTTTTTT
J: TRBJ1-1; size: NA; length: 16; V: TRBV10-3; D: TRBD1; CDR3: CAISRGTGVDLTEAFF; DNA: TGTGCCATCAGTAGAGGGACAGGGGTAGATTTGACTGAAGCTTTCTTT
J: TRBJ1-5; size: NA; length: 14; V: TRBV9; D: NA; CDR3: CASSVEAGGQPQHF; DNA: TGTGCCAGCAGCGTAGAGGCCGGGGGTCAGCCCCAGCATTTT